What follows are 24 T cell receptor beta chains derived from one specimen sequenced in a study of T cells in Graves' hyperthyroidism and ophthalmopathy. Amplification targeted TCR beta CDR3 regions from RNA transcripts. Researchers ran a first-round RT-PCR on the TCR CDR3 using the HTBI primer set. TCRdb re-analysed the multiplex PCR reads in MiXCR, keeping a single row per CDR3 protein. The data show 300,000 to 450,000 distinct CDR3 sequences, roughly 14% seen once. The sequenced material came from blood. The source is a woman in her thirties with Graves' ophthalmopathy.

On this clonotype: The junction and the germline gene differ at one end; a read error may be behind it. This sequence joins TRBV24-1 and TRBJ1-1; TRBD1 agrees at 9 bases. Germline V lookup: CDR1 KGHDR, CDR2 SFDVKD. The CDR3 runs 15 residues. As DNA, the CDR3 is TGTGCCACCAGTGACCCCGGGACAGGGAACACTGAAGCTCTCTTT. This translates into CATSDPGTGNTEALF.

This clonotype was counted at least ten times. The chain uses TRBV12-3 or TRBV12-4 and TRBJ1-1, with unresolved D. V lost 6 bases, J lost 5 bases, and 13 bases lay in between. This CDR3 comprises 13 residues. CDR3 sequence reads: CASRREALTEAFF. Written as DNA, the CDR3 is TGTGCCAGCAGACGGGAGGCCTTAACTGAAGCTTTCTTT.

This clonotype occurred a few times. V and J are TRBV6-4 and TRBJ2-5; D is perhaps TRBD2 (6 bases). CDR1 MRHNA and CDR2 SNTAGT come from the germline V gene. The length of the CDR3 is 14 residues. Trimming pared 10 bases from V and 5 bases from J, leaving 20 bases between. CDR3 DNA: TGTGCCACGCGGCCCACGGGAGAAAGGGAGACCCAGTACTTC. This codes for CATRPTGERETQYF.

This clonotype was detected ten times or more. The chain recombines TRBV4-2 with TRBJ2-1, with 8 bases matching TRBD2. Germline loops: CDR1 LGHNA, CDR2 YNFKEQ. CDR3 length: 16 residues. The J segment lost 5 bases and the V segment lost 0 bases, leaving 6 bases of the junction unmatched. In nucleotides, the CDR3 is TGTGCCAGCAGCCAAGAGAATCGGGGGGGCCACAATGAGCAGTTCTTC. Its translation: CASSQENRGGHNEQFF.

With regard to this clonotype: At one end, the junction sequence differs from germline, possibly due to a read error. CDR3 sequence reads: CAGGVREIQNF. Here the CDR3 DNA reads TGTGCCGGGGGGGTGCGGGAGATCCAGAACTTC. The rearrangement uses TRBV7-9 and TRBJ2-5; TRBD2 agrees at 7 bases. The germline gives CDR1 SEHNR, CDR2 FQNEAQ (reference sequence). The CDR3 runs 11 residues.

This clonotype was picked up many times. The chain is built from TRBV7-2 and TRBJ2-3; perhaps TRBD2 as D (7 bases). V was cut by 5 bases and J by 4 bases, with 19 bases left in between. The CDR3 extends over 16 amino acids. Germline V CDR1 and CDR2: SGHTA, FQGNSA. The CDR3 is CASSPRLEGGADTQYF. The DNA of the CDR3 is TGTGCCAGCAGCCCCCGCCTTGAGGGGGGGGCAGATACGCAGTATTTT.

This clonotype was detected ten times or more. The gene calls are TRBV7-9 and TRBJ1-1; 8 positions match TRBD1. This CDR3 spans 13 amino acids. The junction had 5 bases not matched to a gene; V was cut back by 8 bases and J by 3 bases. CDR1 and CDR2 (germline): SEHNR, FQNEAQ (reference sequence). CDR3 nucleotide sequence: TGTGCCAGCTTGGGACAGGCCGACACTGAAGCTTTCTTT. Translation: CASLGQADTEAFF.

This clonotype was seen ten or more times. In nucleotides, the CDR3 is TGTGCCAGCAGCTTAATTCCGGGGGAAGGAGTCTTGTACGAGCAGTACTTC. This encodes CASSLIPGEGVLYEQYF. The V gene is TRBV11-2, the J gene TRBJ2-7; D possibly corresponds to TRBD2 (6 bases). The germline V gene encodes CDR1 SGHAT and CDR2 FQNNGV. The CDR3 is 17 amino acids. Trimming cost V 2 bases and J 4 bases, with 21 bases left between them.

This clonotype was picked up many times. V gene TRBV20-1 combines with J gene TRBJ2-1; 12 bases map to TRBD2. J was trimmed by 7 bases and V by 1 base; bases with no gene match: 11. There are 17 residues in the CDR3. Germline CDR1 reads DFQATT; CDR2 reads SNEGSKA (reference sequence). The CDR3 spells CSARVSASGGAGNEQFF. Written as DNA, the CDR3 is TGCAGTGCTAGAGTTTCGGCTAGCGGGGGGGCAGGGAATGAGCAGTTCTTC.

This clonotype was recorded at least ten times. V usage is TRBV3-1 and J usage is TRBJ1-3; D is unresolved. V lost 0 bases to trimming and J lost 4 bases, with 16 bases between them. Germline values: CDR1 LGHDT, CDR2 YNNKEL (reference sequence). The CDR3 covers 17 residues. CDR3 sequence reads: CASSQEVAGRRGNTIYF. In DNA, the CDR3 is TGTGCCAGCAGCCAAGAGGTGGCAGGCCGAAGGGGAAACACCATATATTTT.

This clonotype was detected many times. V is TRBV12-3 or TRBV12-4 and J is TRBJ1-4; D possibly corresponds to TRBD1 (5 bases). V dropped 5 bases and J dropped 7 bases, with 17 bases sitting between them. The CDR3 spans 15 residues. In nucleotides, the CDR3 is TGTGCCAGCAGTAACAAGCAGGGTATGGGTGAAAAACTGTTTTTT. As protein: CASSNKQGMGEKLFF.

This clonotype was counted ten times or more. This sequence joins TRBV7-3 and TRBJ1-1, with 12 bases that match TRBD1. This CDR3 comprises 16 residues. Germline CDR1 SGHTA, CDR2 FQGTGA. Germline trimming cut 5 bases from V and 2 bases from J; bases unmatched to any gene: 6. The CDR3 loop is CASSHRDRGRNTEAFF. CDR3 DNA: TGTGCCAGCAGCCACAGGGACAGGGGGCGAAACACTGAAGCTTTCTTT.

A few counts support this clonotype. This chain links TRBV28 with TRBJ2-7; maybe TRBD2 (5 bases). Germline V gene sequence: CDR1 MDHEN, CDR2 SYDVKM. This CDR3 comprises 14 residues. The V and J ends lost 4 bases and 5 bases respectively, with 15 bases between them. The DNA of the CDR3 is TGTGCCAGCAGTTCTGGCCGTTGGGAGCACGAGCAGTACTTC. This gives the protein CASSSGRWEHEQYF.

This clonotype was picked up many times. This rearrangement joins TRBV3-1 to TRBJ1-2; TRBD1 matches at 9 bases. The germline V gene has CDR1 LGHDT and CDR2 YNNKEL (reference sequence). The V segment lost 4 bases and the J segment 3 bases; nucleotides outside the gene matches: 18. The CDR3 runs 19 residues. This CDR3 is CASSPQFRDRVLLYYGYTF. In DNA, the CDR3 is TGTGCCAGCAGCCCACAATTCCGGGACAGGGTACTTTTATACTATGGCTACACCTTC.

In this sample, this clonotype turned up many times. The V call is TRBV6-2 or TRBV6-3, the J call TRBJ2-3; the match to TRBD1 covers 8 bases. The CDR3 extends over 16 amino acids. The V gene end was trimmed by 7 bases and the J gene end by 2 bases; junction bases not matched to a gene: 11. CDR1 and CDR2 from the germline V gene are MNHEY and SVGEGT. Here the CDR3 DNA reads TGTGCCAGCATTAATCAACGACAGGGGTCCACAGATACGCAGTATTTT. Translating gives CASINQRQGSTDTQYF.

This clonotype was observed at least ten times. The chain uses TRBV7-3 and TRBJ2-2; no definite D call. With 5 bases removed from V and 6 bases from J, the gap between germline ends came to 10 bases. The length of the CDR3 is 13 residues. CDR1 and CDR2 from the germline V gene are SGHTA and FQGTGA. The CDR3 DNA is TGTGCCAGCAGCCCCTCGGTTGCCGGGGAGCTGTTTTTT. It encodes CASSPSVAGELFF.

This clonotype occurred many times. This chain joins TRBV20-1 and TRBJ2-3; D is possibly TRBD2 (7 bases). The germline V gene has CDR1 DFQATT and CDR2 SNEGSKA (reference sequence). The CDR3 runs 13 residues. V lost 8 bases, J lost 2 bases, and 14 bases lay in between. The CDR3 loop is CSLGGGNTDTQYF. CDR3 sequence (DNA): TGCAGTTTAGGGGGGGGGAACACAGATACGCAGTATTTT.

The chain joins TRBV5-1 to TRBJ2-7; 8 positions agree with TRBD1. The CDR3 loop spans 15 amino acids. The V gene's germline CDR1 is SGHRS and CDR2 YFSETQ. V shed 4 bases, J shed 2 bases, and the junction held 8 bases outside the gene matches. DNA for the CDR3: TGCGCCAGCAGCGCCCGACAGGGGATGACCTACGAGCAGTACTTC. This translates into CASSARQGMTYEQYF.

V gene TRBV9 combines with J gene TRBJ2-7; the D gene could be TRBD1 or TRBD2 (5 bases each). This CDR3 contains 13 residues. Trimming removed 0 bases at V and 5 bases at J, with 9 bases between. In germline, CDR1 is SGDLS, CDR2 YYNGEE. CDR3 nucleotide sequence: TGTGCCAGCAGCGTAGCGGGGCTCGACGAGCAGTACTTC. It is translated as CASSVAGLDEQYF.

The gene calls are TRBV5-1 and TRBJ1-2, with 11 bases identical to TRBD1. The germline CDR1 and CDR2 sequences are SGHRS and YFSETQ. The trim removed 6 bases at V and 4 bases at J, leaving 5 bases unmatched. The CDR3 spans 14 residues. CDR3 DNA sequence: TGCGCCAGCACGGGACAGGGGGGGAGCTATGGCTACACCTTC. It is translated as CASTGQGGSYGYTF.

This clonotype was recorded at least ten times. This chain uses TRBV27 with TRBJ2-5, with 7 nucleotides matching TRBD1. The ends lost 6 bases at V and 0 bases at J; junction bases unmatched: 13. Per germline, CDR1 MNHEY and CDR2 SMNVEV (reference sequence). The CDR3 extends over 17 amino acids. The CDR3 sequence: CASSTQGGPRYQETQYF. DNA for the CDR3: TGTGCCAGCAGCACACAAGGGGGCCCACGGTACCAAGAGACCCAGTACTTC.

This clonotype was counted at least ten times. CDR3 nucleotides: TGTGCCAGCAGCCAAGTAGGACTAGCGAGGGAGACCCAGTACTTC. It encodes CASSQVGLARETQYF. The V and J genes are TRBV14 and TRBJ2-5; TRBD2 aligns across 9 bases. CDR1 and CDR2 from the germline V gene are SGHDN and FVKESK. V trimming: 1 base; J trimming: 5 bases; junction bases outside the gene matches: 5. CDR3 length equals 15 residues.

This clonotype was found many times. This chain joins TRBV5-4 and TRBJ2-3; 11 bases are a match to TRBD2. Trimming took 7 bases from V and 0 from J; bases not matched to a gene: 16. There are 19 residues in the CDR3. Germline V gives CDR1 SGHNT, CDR2 YYREEE (reference sequence). The DNA of the CDR3 is TGTGCCAGCCGCCCAGAACTAGCGGGGGACCCACGTAGCACAGATACGCAGTATTTT. Its protein product is CASRPELAGDPRSTDTQYF.

This clonotype was recorded at least ten times. The J gene is TRBJ1-1, the V gene TRBV18; perhaps TRBD1 as D (6 bases). The CDR3 runs 15 residues. Germline CDR1 and CDR2: KGHSH and LQKENI. Trimming left V 1 base short and J 4 bases short, with 13 bases between. CDR3 DNA sequence: TGTGCCAGCTCACCACTTATACAGGGCGGCACTGAAGCTTTCTTT. This codes for CASSPLIQGGTEAFF.